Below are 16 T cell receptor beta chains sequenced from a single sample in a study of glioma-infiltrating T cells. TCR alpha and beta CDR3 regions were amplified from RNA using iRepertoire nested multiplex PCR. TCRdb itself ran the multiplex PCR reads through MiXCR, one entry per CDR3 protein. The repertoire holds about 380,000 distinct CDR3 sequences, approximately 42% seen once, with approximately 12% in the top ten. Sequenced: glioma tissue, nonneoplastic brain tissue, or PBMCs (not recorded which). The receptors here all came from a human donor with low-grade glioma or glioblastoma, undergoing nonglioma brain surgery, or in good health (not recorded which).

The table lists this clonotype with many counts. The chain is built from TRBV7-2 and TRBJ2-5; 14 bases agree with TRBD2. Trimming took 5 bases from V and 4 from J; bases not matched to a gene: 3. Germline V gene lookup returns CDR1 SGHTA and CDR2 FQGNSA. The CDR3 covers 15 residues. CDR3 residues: CASSKTSGRGETQYF. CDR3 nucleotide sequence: TGTGCCAGCAGCAAGACTAGCGGGAGGGGAGAGACCCAGTACTTC.

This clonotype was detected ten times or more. CDR3 coding DNA: TGTGCCAGCAGTTCCCTACGGGATCTGATCAACTATGGCTACACCTTC. Its translation: CASSSLRDLINYGYTF. V usage is TRBV27 and J usage is TRBJ1-2; no firm D call. V lost 4 bases and J lost 2, with 17 bases in between. The germline V gene encodes CDR1 MNHEY and CDR2 SMNVEV (reference sequence). CDR3 size: 16 residues.

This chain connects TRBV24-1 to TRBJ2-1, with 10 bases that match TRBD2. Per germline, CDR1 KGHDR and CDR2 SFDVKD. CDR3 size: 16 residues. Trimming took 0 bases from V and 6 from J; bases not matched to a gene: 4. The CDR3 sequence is CATSDLRAGGPNEQFF. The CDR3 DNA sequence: TGTGCCACCAGTGATTTGCGAGCGGGAGGGCCCAATGAGCAGTTCTTC.

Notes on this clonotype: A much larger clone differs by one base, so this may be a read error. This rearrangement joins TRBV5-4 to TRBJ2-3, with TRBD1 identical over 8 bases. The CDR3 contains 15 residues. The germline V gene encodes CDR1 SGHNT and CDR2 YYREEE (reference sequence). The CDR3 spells CASSPGQASTETQYF. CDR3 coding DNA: TGTGCCAGCAGCCCGGGACAGGCTAGCACAGAGACGCAGTATTTT.

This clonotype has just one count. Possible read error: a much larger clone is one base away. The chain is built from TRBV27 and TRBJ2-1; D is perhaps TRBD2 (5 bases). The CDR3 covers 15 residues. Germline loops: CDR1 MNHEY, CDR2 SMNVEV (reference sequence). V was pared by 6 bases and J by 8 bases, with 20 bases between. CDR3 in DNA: TGTGCCAGCAGCACCCTAGGGAGAGCCTTCGATGAGCAGTTCTTC. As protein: CASSTLGRAFDEQFF.

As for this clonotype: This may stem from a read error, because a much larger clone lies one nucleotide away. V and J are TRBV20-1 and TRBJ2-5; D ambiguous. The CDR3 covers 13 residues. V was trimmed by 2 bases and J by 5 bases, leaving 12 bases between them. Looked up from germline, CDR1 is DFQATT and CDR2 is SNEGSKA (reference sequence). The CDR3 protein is CSARLHGQETQYF. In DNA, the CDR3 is TGCAGTGCTAGACTACATGGGCAGGAGACCCAGTACTTC.

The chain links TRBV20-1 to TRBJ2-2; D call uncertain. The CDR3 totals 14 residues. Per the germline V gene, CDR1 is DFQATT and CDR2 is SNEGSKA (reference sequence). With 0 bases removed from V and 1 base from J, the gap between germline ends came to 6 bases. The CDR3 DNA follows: TGCAGTGCTAGAGACTCCGAGAACACCGGGGAGCTGTTTTTT. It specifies CSARDSENTGELFF.

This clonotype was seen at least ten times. This CDR3 is CASSDLSGGSEAFF. As DNA, the CDR3 is TGTGCCAGCAGTGACCTCTCGGGGGGTTCTGAAGCTTTCTTT. The chain joins TRBV25-1 to TRBJ1-1; TRBD1 might be the D (5 bases). Trimming shortened V by 3 bases and J by 6 bases, and 14 bases separated the two germline ends. The CDR3 contains 14 residues. Germline CDR1 is MGHDK and CDR2 is SYGVNS.

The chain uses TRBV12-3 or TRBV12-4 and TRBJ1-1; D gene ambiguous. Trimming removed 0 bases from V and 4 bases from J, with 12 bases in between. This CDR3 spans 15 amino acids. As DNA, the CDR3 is TGTGCCAGCAGTTTAGCCAAGGGATCACCCACTGAAGCTTTCTTT. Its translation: CASSLAKGSPTEAFF.

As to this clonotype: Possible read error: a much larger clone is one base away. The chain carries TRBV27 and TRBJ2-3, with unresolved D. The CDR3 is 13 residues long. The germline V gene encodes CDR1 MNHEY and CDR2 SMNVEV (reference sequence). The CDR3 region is CAISFFSTDTQYF. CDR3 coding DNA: TGTGCCATCAGTTTTTTTTCGACAGATACGCAGTATTTT.

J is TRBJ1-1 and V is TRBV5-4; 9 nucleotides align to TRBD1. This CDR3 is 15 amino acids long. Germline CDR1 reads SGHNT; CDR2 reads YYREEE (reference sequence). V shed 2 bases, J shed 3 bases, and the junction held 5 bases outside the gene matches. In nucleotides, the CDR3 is TGTGCCAGCAGCTTTGACAGGACAGGGGACACTGAAGCTTTCTTT. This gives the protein CASSFDRTGDTEAFF.

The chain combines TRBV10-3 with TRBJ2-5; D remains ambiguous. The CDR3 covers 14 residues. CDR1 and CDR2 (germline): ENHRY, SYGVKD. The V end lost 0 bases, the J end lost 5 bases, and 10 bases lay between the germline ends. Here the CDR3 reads CAISESIGPETQYF. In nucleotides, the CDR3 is TGTGCCATCAGTGAGTCGATCGGGCCGGAGACCCAGTACTTC.

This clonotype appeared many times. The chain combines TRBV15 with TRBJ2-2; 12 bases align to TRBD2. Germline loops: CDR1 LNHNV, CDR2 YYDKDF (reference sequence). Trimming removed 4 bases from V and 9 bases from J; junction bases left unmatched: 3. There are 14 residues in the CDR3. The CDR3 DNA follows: TGTGCCACCAGCACCGGACTAGCGGGACGGGAGCTGTTTTTT. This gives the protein CATSTGLAGRELFF.

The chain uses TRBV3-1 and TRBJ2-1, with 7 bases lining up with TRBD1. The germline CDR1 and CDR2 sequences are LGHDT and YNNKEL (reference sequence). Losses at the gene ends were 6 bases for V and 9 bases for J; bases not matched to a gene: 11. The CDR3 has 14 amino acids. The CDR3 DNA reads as TGTGCCAGCAGACAGACAGGGTCTGGGATTGAGCAGTTCTTC. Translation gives CASRQTGSGIEQFF.

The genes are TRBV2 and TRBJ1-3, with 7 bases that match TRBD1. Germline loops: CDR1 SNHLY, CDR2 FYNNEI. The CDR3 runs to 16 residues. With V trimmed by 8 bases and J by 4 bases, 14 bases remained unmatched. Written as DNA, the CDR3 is TGTGCCAGCCTTTCGGAGGAAGGGGGCGACGGAAACACCATATATTTT. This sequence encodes CASLSEEGGDGNTIYF. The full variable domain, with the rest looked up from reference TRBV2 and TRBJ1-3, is EPEVTQTPSHQVTQMGQEVILRCVPISNHLYFYWYRQILGQKVEFLVSFYNNEISEKSEIFDDQFSVERPDGSNFTLKIRSTKLEDSAMYFCASLSEEGGDGNTIYFGEGSWLTVV.

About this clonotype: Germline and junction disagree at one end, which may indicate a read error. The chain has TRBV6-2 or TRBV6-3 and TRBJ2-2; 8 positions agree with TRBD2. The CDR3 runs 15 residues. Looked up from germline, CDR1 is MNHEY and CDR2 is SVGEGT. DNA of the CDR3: TGTGCCAGCAGCCCCTCGCGGGGGGCCACCGGGGAGCTGCTTTTT. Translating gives CASSPSRGATGELLF.